Listed here are 5 T cell receptor beta chains from one sample, sequenced in a study of OX40 agonist ivuxolimab in advanced cancers. Clones were read by immunoSEQ multiplex PCR, and TCRdb kept only the in-frame ones, dropping some. The table shows over 75,000 clones, with roughly nine tenths occurring only once. The material sequenced was CD4+ or CD8+ T cells sorted from blood, taken in a trial of the OX40 agonist ivuxolimab. The receptors were sampled from an adult with an advanced solid tumor such as melanoma, head and neck, liver or kidney cancer.

The CDR3 nucleotides are TGCGCCAGCAGCTTGGATTCAACCGGGGAGCTGTTTTTT. Residues: CASSLDSTGELFF. This chain connects TRBV10-1 to TRBJ2-2; D is ambiguous. The length of the CDR3 is 13 residues. The ends were cut back, 6 bases at V and 5 bases at J, with 10 bases in the middle. Germline-derived CDR1 and CDR2 are WNHNN and SYGVQD (reference sequence).

V usage is TRBV5-4 and J usage is TRBJ1-5; D remains ambiguous. Germline CDR1 is SGHNT and CDR2 is YYREEE (reference sequence). The CDR3 length is 14 residues. With 1 base removed from V and 0 bases from J, the gap between germline ends came to 5 bases. The CDR3 DNA reads TGTGCCAGCAGCTTGTCAGCTAGCAATCAGCCCCAGCATTTT. This gives the protein CASSLSASNQPQHF. Drawing the rest from reference TRBV5-4 and TRBJ1-5, the complete variable domain is ETGVTQSPTHLIKTRGQQVTLRCSSQSGHNTVSWYQQALGQGPQFIFQYYREEENGRGNFPPRFSGLQFPNYSSELNVNALELDDSALYLCASSLSASNQPQHFGDGTRLSIL.

CDR3 sequence: CASSPGPLFGVGDTQYF. CDR3 nucleotides: TGTGCCAGCAGCCCCGGCCCACTTTTCGGGGTAGGGGATACGCAGTATTTT. The V and J genes are TRBV9 and TRBJ2-3; tentative D call: TRBD2 (5 bases). Germline V CDR1 and CDR2: SGDLS, YYNGEE. The CDR3 is made up of 17 amino acids. V dropped 4 bases and J dropped 6 bases, with 24 bases sitting between them.

The genes are TRBV7-2 and TRBJ2-3; D ambiguous. The CDR3 loop spans 17 amino acids. Germline CDR1 is SGHTA and CDR2 is FQGNSA. Trimming cost V 5 bases and J 0 bases, with 18 bases left between them. The CDR3 DNA follows: TGTGCCAGCAGCGGCCTAGTTGTCAGGAGAAGCACAGATACGCAGTATTTT. Protein: CASSGLVVRRSTDTQYF.

Comment on this clone: One end of the junction fails to match germline, which may point to a read error. This rearrangement joins TRBV7-7 to TRBJ2-1, with 10 bases identical to TRBD1. The CDR3 length is 13 residues. Germline V lookup: CDR1 SSHAT, CDR2 FNYEAQ (reference sequence). As DNA, the CDR3 is TGTGCTAGCAGCCCCGGGACAGGGGTTGAGCAGTTCTTC. Translated: CASSPGTGVEQFF.